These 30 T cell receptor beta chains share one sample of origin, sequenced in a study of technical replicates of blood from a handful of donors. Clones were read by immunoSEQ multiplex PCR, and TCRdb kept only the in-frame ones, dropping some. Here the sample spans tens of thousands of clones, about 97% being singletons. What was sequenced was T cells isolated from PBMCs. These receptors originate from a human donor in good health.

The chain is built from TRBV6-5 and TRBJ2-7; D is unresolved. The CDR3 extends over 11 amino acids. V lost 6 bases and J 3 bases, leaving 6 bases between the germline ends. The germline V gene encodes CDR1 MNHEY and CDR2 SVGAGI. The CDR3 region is CASSPIYEQYF. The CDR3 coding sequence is TGTGCCAGCAGCCCCATCTACGAGCAGTACTTC.

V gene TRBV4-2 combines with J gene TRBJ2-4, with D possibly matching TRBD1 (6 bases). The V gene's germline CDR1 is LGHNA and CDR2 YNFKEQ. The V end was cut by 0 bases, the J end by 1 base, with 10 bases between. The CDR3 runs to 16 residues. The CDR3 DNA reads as TGTGCCAGCAGCCAAGATTACAGGGAGGCCAAAAACATTCAGTACTTC. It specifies CASSQDYREAKNIQYF.

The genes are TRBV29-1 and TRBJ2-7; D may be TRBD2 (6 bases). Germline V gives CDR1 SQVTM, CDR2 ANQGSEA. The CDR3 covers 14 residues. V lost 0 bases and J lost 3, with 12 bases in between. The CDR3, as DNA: TGCAGCGTTGAAGATCTAAAGGGAGGCTACGAGCAGTACTTC. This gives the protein CSVEDLKGGYEQYF.

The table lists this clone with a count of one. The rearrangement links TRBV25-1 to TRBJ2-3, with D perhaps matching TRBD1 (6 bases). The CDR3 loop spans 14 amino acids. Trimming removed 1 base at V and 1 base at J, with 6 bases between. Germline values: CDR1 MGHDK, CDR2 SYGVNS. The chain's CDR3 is CASSESGGTDTQYF. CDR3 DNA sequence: TGTGCCAGCAGTGAATCAGGGGGCACAGATACGCAGTATTTT. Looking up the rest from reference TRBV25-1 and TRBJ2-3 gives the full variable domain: EADIYQTPRYLVIGTGKKITLECSQTMGHDKMYWYQQDPGMELHLIHYSYGVNSTEKGDLSSESTVSRIRTEHFPLTLESARPSHTSQYLCASSESGGTDTQYFGPGTRLTVL.

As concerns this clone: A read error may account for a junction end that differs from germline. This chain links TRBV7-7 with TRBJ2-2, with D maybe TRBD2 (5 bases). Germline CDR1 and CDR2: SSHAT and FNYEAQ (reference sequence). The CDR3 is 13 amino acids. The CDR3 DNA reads TGTGCTAGCAGCCTCCCCGGGGCCGGGGAGCTGTTTTTT. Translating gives CASSLPGAGELFF.

The CDR3: CASSYSTGGNQPQHF. The DNA of the CDR3 is TGTGCCAGCAGTTACTCGACAGGGGGGAATCAGCCCCAGCATTTT. The rearrangement joins TRBV6-5 to TRBJ1-5; the match to TRBD1 covers 9 bases. Germline loops: CDR1 MNHEY, CDR2 SVGAGI. The CDR3 is made up of 15 amino acids. The V and J ends lost 0 bases and 4 bases, in that order; junction bases with no gene match: 1.

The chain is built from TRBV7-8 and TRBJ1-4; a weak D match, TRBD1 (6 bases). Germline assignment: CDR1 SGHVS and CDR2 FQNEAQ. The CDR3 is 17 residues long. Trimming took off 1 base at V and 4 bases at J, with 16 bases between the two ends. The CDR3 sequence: CASSLGEPGHLNEKLFF. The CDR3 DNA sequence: TGTGCCAGCAGCTTAGGGGAACCGGGACACCTTAATGAAAAACTGTTTTTT.

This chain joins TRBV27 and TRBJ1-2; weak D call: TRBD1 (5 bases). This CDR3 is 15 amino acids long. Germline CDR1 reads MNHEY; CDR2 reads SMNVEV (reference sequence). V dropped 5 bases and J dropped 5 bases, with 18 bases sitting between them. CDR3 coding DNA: TGTGCCAGCAGTCCCCAGGGTCTCCTAGGGTATGGCTACACCTTC. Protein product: CASSPQGLLGYGYTF.

The CDR3 spells CASSLDRFDTQYF. The CDR3, as DNA: TGTGCCAGCAGCTTGGACAGGTTCGATACGCAGTATTTT. This sequence joins TRBV5-4 and TRBJ2-3, with D possibly TRBD1 on 5 matching bases. The CDR3 loop spans 13 amino acids. Germline-derived CDR1 and CDR2 are SGHNT and YYREEE (reference sequence). The germline V and J ends were trimmed by 0 bases and 6 bases, with 8 bases remaining between them. The full variable domain, with the rest looked up from reference TRBV5-4 and TRBJ2-3, is ETGVTQSPTHLIKTRGQQVTLRCSSQSGHNTVSWYQQALGQGPQFIFQYYREEENGRGNFPPRFSGLQFPNYSSELNVNALELDDSALYLCASSLDRFDTQYFGPGTRLTVL.

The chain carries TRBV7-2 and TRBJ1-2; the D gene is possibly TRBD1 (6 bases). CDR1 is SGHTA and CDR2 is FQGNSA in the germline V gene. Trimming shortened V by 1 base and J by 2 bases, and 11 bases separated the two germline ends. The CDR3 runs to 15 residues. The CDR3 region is CASSLVGTGNYGYTF. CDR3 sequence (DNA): TGTGCCAGCAGCTTAGTAGGTACAGGGAACTATGGCTACACCTTC.

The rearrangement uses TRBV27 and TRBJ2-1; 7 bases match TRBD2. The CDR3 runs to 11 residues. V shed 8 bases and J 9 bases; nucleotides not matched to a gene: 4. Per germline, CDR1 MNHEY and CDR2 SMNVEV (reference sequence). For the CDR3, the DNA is TGTGCCAGCGGGGGGGAGGTTGAGCAGTTCTTC. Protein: CASGGEVEQFF.

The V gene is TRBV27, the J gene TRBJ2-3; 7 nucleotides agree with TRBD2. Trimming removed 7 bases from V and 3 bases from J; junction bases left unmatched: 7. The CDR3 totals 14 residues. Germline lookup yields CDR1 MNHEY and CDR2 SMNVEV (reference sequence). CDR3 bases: TGTGCCAGCACCACGGGGGGTAATACAGATACGCAGTATTTT. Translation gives CASTTGGNTDTQYF.

As DNA, the CDR3 is TGTGCCAGCTACTCCCCTCTAGTTACTAACTATGGCTACACCTTC. It encodes CASYSPLVTNYGYTF. The chain combines TRBV2 with TRBJ1-2; D call uncertain. This CDR3 comprises 15 residues. Germline values: CDR1 SNHLY, CDR2 FYNNEI. Trimming cost V 8 bases and J 0 bases, with 16 bases left between them.

This chain's CDR3 is CASSLRPKDYASGRGADTQYF. The CDR3 region has the DNA TGTGCCAGCAGCTTAAGACCCAAGGACTACGCCAGCGGGCGGGGGGCAGATACGCAGTATTTT. The chain is built from TRBV7-3 and TRBJ2-3; 8 bases are shared with TRBD2. V lost 1 base to trimming and J lost 4 bases; unmatched junction nucleotides: 22. Looked up from germline, CDR1 is SGHTA and CDR2 is FQGTGA. The CDR3 covers 21 residues. The complete variable domain, with remaining parts taken from reference TRBV7-3 and TRBJ2-3, reads GAGVSQTPSNKVTEKGKYVELRCDPISGHTALYWYRQSLGQGPEFLIYFQGTGAADDSGLPNDRFFAVRPEGSVSTLKIQRTERGDSAVYLCASSLRPKDYASGRGADTQYFGPGTRLTVL.

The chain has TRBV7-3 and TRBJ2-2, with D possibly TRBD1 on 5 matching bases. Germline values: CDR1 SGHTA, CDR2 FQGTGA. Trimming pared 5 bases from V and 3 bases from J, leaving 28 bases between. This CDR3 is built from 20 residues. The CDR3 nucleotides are TGTGCCAGCAGCCCCTCTCTCACAGGCGCCTTTTTGTCGGACACCGGGGAGCTGTTTTTT. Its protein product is CASSPSLTGAFLSDTGELFF.

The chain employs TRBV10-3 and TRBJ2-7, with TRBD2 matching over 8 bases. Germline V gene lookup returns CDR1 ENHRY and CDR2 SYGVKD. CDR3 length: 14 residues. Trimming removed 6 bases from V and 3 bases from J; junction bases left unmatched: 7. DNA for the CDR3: TGTGCCATCAGCCTCGGGGGGGGAAGCTACGAGCAGTACTTC. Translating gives CAISLGGGSYEQYF.

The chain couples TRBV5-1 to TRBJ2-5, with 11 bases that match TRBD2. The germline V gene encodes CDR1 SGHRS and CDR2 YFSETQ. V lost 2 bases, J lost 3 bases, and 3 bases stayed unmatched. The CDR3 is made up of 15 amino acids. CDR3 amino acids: CASSLGLAGKETQYF. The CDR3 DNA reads TGCGCCAGCAGCTTAGGACTAGCGGGTAAAGAGACCCAGTACTTC.

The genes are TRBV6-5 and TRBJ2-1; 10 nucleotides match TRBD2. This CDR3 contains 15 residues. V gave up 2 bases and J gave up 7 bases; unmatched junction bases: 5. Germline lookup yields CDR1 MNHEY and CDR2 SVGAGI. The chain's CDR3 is CASSYLLAGVNEQFF. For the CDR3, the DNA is TGTGCCAGCAGTTACCTGCTAGCGGGAGTAAATGAGCAGTTCTTC.

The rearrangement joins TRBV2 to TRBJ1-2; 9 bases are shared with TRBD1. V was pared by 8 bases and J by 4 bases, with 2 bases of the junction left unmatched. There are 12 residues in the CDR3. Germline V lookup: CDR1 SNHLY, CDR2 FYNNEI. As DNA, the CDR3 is TGTGCCAGCCCGGGACAGGGCTATGGCTACACCTTC. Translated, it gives CASPGQGYGYTF.

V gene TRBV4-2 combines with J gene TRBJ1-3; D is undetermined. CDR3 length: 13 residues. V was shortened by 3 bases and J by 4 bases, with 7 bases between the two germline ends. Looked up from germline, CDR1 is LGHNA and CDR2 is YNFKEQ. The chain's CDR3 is CASSQTRGNTIYF. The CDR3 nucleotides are TGTGCCAGCAGCCAGACACGGGGAAACACCATATATTTT.

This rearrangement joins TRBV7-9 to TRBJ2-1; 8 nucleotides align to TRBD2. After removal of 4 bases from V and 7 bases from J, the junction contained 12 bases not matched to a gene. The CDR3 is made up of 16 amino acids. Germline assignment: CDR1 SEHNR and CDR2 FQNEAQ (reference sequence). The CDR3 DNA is TGTGCCAGCAGCTCCCCGGGACTAGTGCCCCTGAATGAGCAGTTCTTC. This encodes CASSSPGLVPLNEQFF.

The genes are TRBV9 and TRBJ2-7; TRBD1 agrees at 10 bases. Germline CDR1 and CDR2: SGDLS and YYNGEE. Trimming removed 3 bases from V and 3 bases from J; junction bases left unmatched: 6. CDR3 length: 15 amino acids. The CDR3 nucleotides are TGTGCCAGCAGCGCCGGCGGGACAGGGGTCTACGAGCAGTACTTC. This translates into CASSAGGTGVYEQYF. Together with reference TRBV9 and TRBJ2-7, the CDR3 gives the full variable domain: DSGVTQTPKHLITATGQRVTLRCSPRSGDLSVYWYQQSLDQGLQFLIQYYNGEERAKGNILERFSAQQFPDLHSELNLSSLELGDSALYFCASSAGGTGVYEQYFGPGTRLTVT.

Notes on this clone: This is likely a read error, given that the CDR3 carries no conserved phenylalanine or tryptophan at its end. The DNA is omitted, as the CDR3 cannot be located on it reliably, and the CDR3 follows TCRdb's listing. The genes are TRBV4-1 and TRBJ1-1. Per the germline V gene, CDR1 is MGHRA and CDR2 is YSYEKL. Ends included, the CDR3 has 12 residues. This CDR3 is CASSQPGGFPFL.

The CDR3 DNA follows: TGTGCCAGCAGCCGGGGGGGACAGGGACTCACTGAAGCTTTCTTT. Its translation: CASSRGGQGLTEAFF. The V gene is TRBV5-4, the J gene TRBJ1-1; 9 nucleotides agree with TRBD1. This CDR3 is 15 amino acids long. The germline CDR1 and CDR2 sequences are SGHNT and YYREEE (reference sequence). V dropped 4 bases and J dropped 4; count of bases not matched to a gene: 8.

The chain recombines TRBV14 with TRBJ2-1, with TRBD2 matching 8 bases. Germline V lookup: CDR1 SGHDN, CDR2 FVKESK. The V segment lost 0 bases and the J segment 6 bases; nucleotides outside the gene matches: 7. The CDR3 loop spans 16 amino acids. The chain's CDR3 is CASSQDRGLAGNEQFF. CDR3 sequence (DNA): TGTGCCAGCAGCCAAGATCGAGGCCTAGCGGGCAATGAGCAGTTCTTC.

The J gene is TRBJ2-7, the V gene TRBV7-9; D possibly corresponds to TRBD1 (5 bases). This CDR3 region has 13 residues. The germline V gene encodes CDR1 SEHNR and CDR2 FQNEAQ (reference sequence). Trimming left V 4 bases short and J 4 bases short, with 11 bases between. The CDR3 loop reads CASSSTEIYEQYF. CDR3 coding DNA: TGTGCCAGCAGCTCGACAGAGATTTACGAGCAGTACTTC. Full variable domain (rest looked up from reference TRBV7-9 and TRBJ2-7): DTGVSQNPRHKITKRGQNVTFRCDPISEHNRLYWYRQTLGQGPEFLTYFQNEAQLEKSRLLSDRFSAERPKGSFSTLEIQRTEQGDSAMYLCASSSTEIYEQYFGPGTRLTVT.

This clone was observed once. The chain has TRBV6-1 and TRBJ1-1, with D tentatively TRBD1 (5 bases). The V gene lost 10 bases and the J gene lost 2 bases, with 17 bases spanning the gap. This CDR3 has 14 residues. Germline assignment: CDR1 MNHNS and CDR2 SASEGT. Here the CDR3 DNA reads TGTGCCACCTCACAAGACAGAGCTAACACTGAAGCTTTCTTT. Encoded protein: CATSQDRANTEAFF.

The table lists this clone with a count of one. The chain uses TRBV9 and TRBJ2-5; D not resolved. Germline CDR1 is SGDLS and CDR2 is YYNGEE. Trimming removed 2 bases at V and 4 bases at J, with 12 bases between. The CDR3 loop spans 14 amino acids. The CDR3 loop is CASSVSPVVETQYF. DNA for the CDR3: TGTGCCAGCAGCGTCTCACCGGTTGTAGAGACCCAGTACTTC.

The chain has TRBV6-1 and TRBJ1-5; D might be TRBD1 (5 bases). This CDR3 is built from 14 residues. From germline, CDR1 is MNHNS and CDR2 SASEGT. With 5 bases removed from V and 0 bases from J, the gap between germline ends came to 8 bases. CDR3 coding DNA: TGTGCCAGCAGTACAGGTCATAGCAATCAGCCCCAGCATTTT. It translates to CASSTGHSNQPQHF.

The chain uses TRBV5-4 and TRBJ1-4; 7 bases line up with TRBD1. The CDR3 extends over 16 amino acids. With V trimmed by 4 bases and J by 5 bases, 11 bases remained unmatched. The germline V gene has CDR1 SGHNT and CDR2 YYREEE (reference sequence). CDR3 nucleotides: TGTGCCAGCAGCCCAGGGACAGCAATAGGGAATGAAAAACTGTTTTTT. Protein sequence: CASSPGTAIGNEKLFF.